The next 13 T cell receptor beta chains were all read from a single sample in a study of blood T cell repertoires in COVID-19. Produced via immunoSEQ multiplex PCR; TCRdb's table is partial and in-frame only. The table lists more than 70,000 clones, around 90% of them singletons. Sequencing was done on a sample of peripheral blood. These receptors all come from a woman aged 50 to 65 with active or convalescent COVID-19.

V and J are TRBV7-6 and TRBJ2-7, with 7 bases aligning to TRBD1. Germline CDR1 SGHVS, CDR2 FNYEAQ. This CDR3 region has 14 residues. V trimming: 5 bases; J trimming: 0 bases; junction bases outside the gene matches: 4. CDR3 in amino acids: CASSLRDSSYEQYF. The CDR3 nucleotides are TGTGCCAGCAGCCTCCGGGACAGCTCCTACGAGCAGTACTTC.

The chain uses TRBV6-5 and TRBJ2-7; TRBD1 aligns across 10 bases. This CDR3 region has 14 residues. CDR1 is MNHEY and CDR2 is SVGAGI in the germline V gene. Unmatched junction bases numbered 7, after V lost 5 bases and J lost 6 bases. The CDR3 here is CASSNRDRGPEQYF. In nucleotides, the CDR3 is TGTGCCAGCAGTAACCGGGACAGGGGCCCCGAGCAGTACTTC.

The genes are TRBV6-6 and TRBJ1-3; D gene ambiguous. The CDR3 sequence is 18 residues long. V was clipped by 5 bases and J by 2 bases, with 22 bases between them. Germline V CDR1 and CDR2: MNHNY, SVGAGI (reference sequence). The CDR3 loop is CASSLYRGTASPGNTIYF. The CDR3 nucleotides are TGTGCCAGCAGTCTGTATCGGGGAACCGCGAGTCCTGGAAACACCATATATTTT.

The chain uses TRBV29-1 and TRBJ1-1; D might be TRBD1 (6 bases). The CDR3 sequence is 16 residues long. Trimming cost V 7 bases and J 1 base, with 22 bases left between them. CDR1 and CDR2 (germline): SQVTM, ANQGSEA. DNA of the CDR3: TGCAGCGCTCAAGCCCCTCACAGGGTAAGGAACACTGAAGCTTTCTTT. This sequence encodes CSAQAPHRVRNTEAFF. Full variable domain (rest looked up from reference TRBV29-1 and TRBJ1-1): SAVISQKPSRDICQRGTSLTIQCQVDSQVTMMFWYRQQPGQSLTLIATANQGSEATYESGFVIDKFPISRPNLTFSTLTVSNMSPEDSSIYLCSAQAPHRVRNTEAFFGQGTRLTVV.

The chain joins TRBV7-8 to TRBJ1-4; D gene uncertain. V shed 5 bases and J shed 7 bases, with 20 bases lying between them. The CDR3 consists of 16 residues. The V gene's germline CDR1 is SGHVS and CDR2 FQNEAQ. The CDR3 bases are TGTGCCAGCAGCCCAATCCGGGGAAGCTGGGGTGAAAAACTGTTTTTT. Amino acid sequence: CASSPIRGSWGEKLFF.

The genes are TRBV4-3 and TRBJ2-7; a weak D match, TRBD2 (5 bases). Germline CDR1 and CDR2: LGHNA and YSLEER. With 1 base removed from V and 2 bases from J, the gap between germline ends came to 12 bases. CDR3 length equals 15 residues. The CDR3, as DNA: TGCGCCAGCAGCCAAGGTGGACTCGGGACCTACGAGCAGTACTTC. It yields the protein CASSQGGLGTYEQYF.

This chain joins TRBV7-2 and TRBJ2-1; perhaps TRBD2 as D (7 bases). The CDR3 totals 15 residues. The germline V gene encodes CDR1 SGHTA and CDR2 FQGNSA. Trimming removed 4 bases from V and 2 bases from J, with 12 bases in between. The CDR3 here is CASSSSGQPYNEQFF. In DNA form, the CDR3 reads TGTGCCAGCAGCTCTAGCGGACAGCCCTACAATGAGCAGTTCTTC.

The genes are TRBV30 and TRBJ1-4; D might be TRBD1 (6 bases). This CDR3 has 14 residues. The V end was cut by 5 bases, the J end by 3 bases, with 13 bases between. Germline-derived CDR1 and CDR2 are GTSNPN and SVGIG (reference sequence). CDR3 sequence reads: CAWDTGLANEKLFF. The DNA of the CDR3 is TGTGCCTGGGATACAGGGCTGGCTAATGAAAAACTGTTTTTT.

The chain links TRBV11-2 to TRBJ1-6; D unresolved. V shed 5 bases and J shed 7 bases, with 3 bases lying between them. The CDR3 sequence is 11 residues long. From germline, CDR1 is SGHAT and CDR2 FQNNGV. The CDR3 region has the DNA TGTGCCAGCAGCCAGAATTCACCCCTCCACTTT. Its protein is CASSQNSPLHF.

This sequence joins TRBV7-2 and TRBJ2-2, with D perhaps TRBD2 (5 bases). Germline loops: CDR1 SGHTA, CDR2 FQGNSA. Trimming shortened V by 4 bases and J by 2 bases, and 14 bases separated the two germline ends. The CDR3 sequence is 16 residues long. CDR3 sequence reads: CASSWASSRNTGELFF. The CDR3 DNA reads TGTGCCAGCAGCTGGGCTAGCAGTAGAAACACCGGGGAGCTGTTTTTT. Looking up the rest from reference TRBV7-2 and TRBJ2-2 gives the full variable domain: GAGVSQSPSNKVTEKGKDVELRCDPISGHTALYWYRQSLGQGLEFLIYFQGNSAPDKSGLPSDRFSAERTGGSVSTLTIQRTQQEDSAVYLCASSWASSRNTGELFFGEGSRLTVL.

This rearrangement joins TRBV6-2 or TRBV6-3 to TRBJ1-6, with TRBD1 as a possible D gene (5 bases). This CDR3 contains 16 residues. The germline CDR1 and CDR2 sequences are MNHEY and SVGEGT. V was cut by 4 bases and J by 8 bases, with 18 bases left in between. CDR3 sequence (DNA): TGTGCCAGCAGTTCCCCCAGGGTGCTGCTCGATTCACCCCTCCACTTT. Translation: CASSSPRVLLDSPLHF.

The DNA for the CDR3 is TGTGCCAGCAGCTTGGGTAATAGCGTCTCCTACAATGAGCAGTTCTTC. This codes for CASSLGNSVSYNEQFF. The chain recombines TRBV5-6 with TRBJ2-1; D might be TRBD2 (5 bases). Germline lookup yields CDR1 SGHDT and CDR2 YYEEEE. V lost 0 bases and J 0 bases, leaving 10 bases between the germline ends. CDR3 length: 16 residues.

The rearrangement links TRBV18 to TRBJ1-2; no clear D. CDR1 and CDR2 (germline): KGHSH, LQKENI. CDR3 length: 13 amino acids. V lost 3 bases and J 6 bases, leaving 11 bases between the germline ends. Here the CDR3 reads CASSPMEGDGYTF. The DNA for the CDR3 is TGTGCCAGCTCACCGATGGAGGGAGATGGCTACACCTTC. The variable domain in full, completed from reference TRBV18 and TRBJ1-2, reads NAGVMQNPRHLVRRRGQEARLRCSPMKGHSHVYWYRQLPEEGLKFMVYLQKENIIDESGMPKERFSAEFPKEGPSILRIQQVVRGDSAAYFCASSPMEGDGYTFGSGTRLTVV.